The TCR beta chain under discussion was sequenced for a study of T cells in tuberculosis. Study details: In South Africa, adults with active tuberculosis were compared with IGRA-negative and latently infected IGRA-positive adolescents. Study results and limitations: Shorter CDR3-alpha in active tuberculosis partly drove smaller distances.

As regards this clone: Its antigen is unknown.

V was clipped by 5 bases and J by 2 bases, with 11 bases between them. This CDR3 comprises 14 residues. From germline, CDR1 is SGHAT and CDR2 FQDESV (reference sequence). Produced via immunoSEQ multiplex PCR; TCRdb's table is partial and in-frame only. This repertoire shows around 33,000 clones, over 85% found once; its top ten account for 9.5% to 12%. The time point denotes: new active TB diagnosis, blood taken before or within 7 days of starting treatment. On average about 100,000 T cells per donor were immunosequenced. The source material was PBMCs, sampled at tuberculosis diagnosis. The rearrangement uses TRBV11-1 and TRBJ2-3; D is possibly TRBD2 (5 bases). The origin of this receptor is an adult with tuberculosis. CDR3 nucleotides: TGTGCCAGCAGCATTGGACTTGACACAGATACGCAGTATTTT. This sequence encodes CASSIGLDTDTQYF.